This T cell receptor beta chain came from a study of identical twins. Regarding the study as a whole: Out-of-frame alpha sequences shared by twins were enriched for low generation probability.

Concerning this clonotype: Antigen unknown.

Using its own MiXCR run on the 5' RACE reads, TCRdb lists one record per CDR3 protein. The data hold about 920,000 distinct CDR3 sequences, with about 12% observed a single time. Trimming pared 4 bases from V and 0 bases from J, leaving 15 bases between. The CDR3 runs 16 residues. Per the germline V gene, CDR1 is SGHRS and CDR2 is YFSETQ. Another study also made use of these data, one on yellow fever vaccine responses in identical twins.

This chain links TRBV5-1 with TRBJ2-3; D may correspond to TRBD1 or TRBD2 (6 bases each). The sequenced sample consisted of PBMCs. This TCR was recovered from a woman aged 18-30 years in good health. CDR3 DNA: TGCGCCAGCAGCCAGGGGACGACTAGGAGCACAGATACGCAGTATTTT. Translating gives CASSQGTTRSTDTQYF.